The present TCR beta chain was sequenced within a study of brain T cells in children with intractable seizures. Findings of the study overall: Pre- and post-surgery blood differed in depth, so pre-surgery absences may be undersampling.

The CDR3 extends over 15 amino acids. J was trimmed by 1 base and V by 5 bases; bases with no gene match: 7. CDR1 and CDR2 from the germline V gene are MNHEY and SVGAGI. Profiling relied on immunoSEQ multiplex PCR, and the TCRdb table lists in-frame clones only, not all of them. The sample shows under 150,000 clones, approximately 94% of them seen only once. Regarding this clone: Its cognate antigen is unknown.

The sequenced cases were selected for having the highest brain T cell transcript signatures. Pre-surgery treatment included at least one anti-epileptic drug. V and J are TRBV6-5 and TRBJ2-7; 8 bases fit TRBD2. The sample in question was peripheral blood, obtained at surgery. This TCR derives from a boy younger than two with hemimegalencephaly and intractable seizures. The CDR3 here is CASSKLADFSYEQYF. CDR3 bases: TGTGCCAGCAGTAAACTAGCGGACTTTTCCTACGAGCAGTACTTC.